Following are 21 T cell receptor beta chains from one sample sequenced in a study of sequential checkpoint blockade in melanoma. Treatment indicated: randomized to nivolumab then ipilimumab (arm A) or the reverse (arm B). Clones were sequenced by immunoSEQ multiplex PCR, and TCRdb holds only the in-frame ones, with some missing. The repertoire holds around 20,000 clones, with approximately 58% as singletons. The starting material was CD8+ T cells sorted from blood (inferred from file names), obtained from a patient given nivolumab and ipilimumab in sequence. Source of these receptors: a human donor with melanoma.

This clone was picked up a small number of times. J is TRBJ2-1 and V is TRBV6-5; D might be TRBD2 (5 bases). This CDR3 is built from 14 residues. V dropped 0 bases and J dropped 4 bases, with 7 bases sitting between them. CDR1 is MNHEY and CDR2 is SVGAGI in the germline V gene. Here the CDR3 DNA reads TGTGCCAGCAGTTACTCCGGGAATTACAATGAGCAGTTCTTC. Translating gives CASSYSGNYNEQFF.

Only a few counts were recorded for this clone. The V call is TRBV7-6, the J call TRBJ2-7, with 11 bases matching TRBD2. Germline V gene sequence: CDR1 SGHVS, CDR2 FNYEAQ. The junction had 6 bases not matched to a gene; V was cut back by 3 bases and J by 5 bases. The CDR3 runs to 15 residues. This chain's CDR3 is CASSLESSGGNEQYF. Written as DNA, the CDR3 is TGTGCCAGCAGCTTGGAATCTAGCGGGGGGAACGAGCAGTACTTC.

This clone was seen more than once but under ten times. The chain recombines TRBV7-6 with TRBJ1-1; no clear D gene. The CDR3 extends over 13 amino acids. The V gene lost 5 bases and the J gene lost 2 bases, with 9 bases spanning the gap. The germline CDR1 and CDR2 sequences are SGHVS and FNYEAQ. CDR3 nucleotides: TGTGCCAGCAGCACGCGGGGTAACACTGAAGCTTTCTTT. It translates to CASSTRGNTEAFF.

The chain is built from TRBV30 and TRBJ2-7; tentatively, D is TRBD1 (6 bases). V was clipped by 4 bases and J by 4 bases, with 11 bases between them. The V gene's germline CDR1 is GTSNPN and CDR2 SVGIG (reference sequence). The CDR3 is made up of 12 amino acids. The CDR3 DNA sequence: TGTGCCTGGACACAGGGATCGTACGAGCAGTACTTC. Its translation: CAWTQGSYEQYF. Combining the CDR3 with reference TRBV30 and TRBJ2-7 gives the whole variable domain SQTIHQWPATLVQPVGSPLSLECTVEGTSNPNLYWYRQAAGRGLQLLFYSVGIGQISSEVPQNLSASRPQDRQFILSSKKLLLSDSGFYLCAWTQGSYEQYFGPGTRLTVT.

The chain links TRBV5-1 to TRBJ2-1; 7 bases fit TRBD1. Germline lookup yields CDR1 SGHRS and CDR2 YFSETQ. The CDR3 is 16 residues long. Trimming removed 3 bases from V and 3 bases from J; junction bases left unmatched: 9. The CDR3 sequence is CASSSLQGSVYNEQFF. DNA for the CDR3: TGCGCCAGCAGCTCGTTACAGGGGTCGGTCTACAATGAGCAGTTCTTC.

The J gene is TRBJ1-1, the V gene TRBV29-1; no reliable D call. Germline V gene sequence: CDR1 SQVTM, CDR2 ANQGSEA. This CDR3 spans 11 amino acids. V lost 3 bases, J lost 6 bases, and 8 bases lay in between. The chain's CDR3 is CSVDRVAEAFF. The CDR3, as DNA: TGCAGCGTTGATCGGGTGGCTGAAGCTTTCTTT.

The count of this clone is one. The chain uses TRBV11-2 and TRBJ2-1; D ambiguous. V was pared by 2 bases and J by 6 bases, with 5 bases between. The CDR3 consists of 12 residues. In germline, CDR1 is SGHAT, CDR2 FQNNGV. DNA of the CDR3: TGTGCCAGCAGCTTAATATCCAATGAGCAGTTCTTC. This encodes CASSLISNEQFF. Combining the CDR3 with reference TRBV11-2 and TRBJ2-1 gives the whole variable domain EAGVAQSPRYKIIEKRQSVAFWCNPISGHATLYWYQQILGQGPKLLIQFQNNGVVDDSQLPKDRFSAERLKGVDSTLKIQPAKLEDSAVYLCASSLISNEQFFGPGTRLTVL.

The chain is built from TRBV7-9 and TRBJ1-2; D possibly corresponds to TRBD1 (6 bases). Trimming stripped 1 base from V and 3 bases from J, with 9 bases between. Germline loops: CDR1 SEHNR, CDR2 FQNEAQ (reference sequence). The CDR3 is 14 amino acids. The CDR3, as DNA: TGTGCCAGCAGCTTAGACAGGGTCGACTATGGCTACACCTTC. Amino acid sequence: CASSLDRVDYGYTF. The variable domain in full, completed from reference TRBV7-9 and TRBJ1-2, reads DTGVSQNPRHKITKRGQNVTFRCDPISEHNRLYWYRQTLGQGPEFLTYFQNEAQLEKSRLLSDRFSAERPKGSFSTLEIQRTEQGDSAMYLCASSLDRVDYGYTFGSGTRLTVV.

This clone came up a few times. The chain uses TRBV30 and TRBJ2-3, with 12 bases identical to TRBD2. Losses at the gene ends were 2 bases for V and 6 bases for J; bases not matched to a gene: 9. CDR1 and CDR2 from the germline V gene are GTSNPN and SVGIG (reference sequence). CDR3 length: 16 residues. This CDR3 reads CAWSLLAGGPLDTQYF. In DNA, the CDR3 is TGTGCCTGGAGTTTGCTAGCGGGAGGGCCTTTGGATACGCAGTATTTT.

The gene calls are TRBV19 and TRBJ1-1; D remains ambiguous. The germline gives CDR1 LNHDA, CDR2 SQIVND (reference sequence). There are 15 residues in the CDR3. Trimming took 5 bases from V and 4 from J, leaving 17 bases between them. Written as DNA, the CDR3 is TGTGCCAGTAGTCCCATGGCCCTCGGGAGCACTGAAGCTTTCTTT. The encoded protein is CASSPMALGSTEAFF.

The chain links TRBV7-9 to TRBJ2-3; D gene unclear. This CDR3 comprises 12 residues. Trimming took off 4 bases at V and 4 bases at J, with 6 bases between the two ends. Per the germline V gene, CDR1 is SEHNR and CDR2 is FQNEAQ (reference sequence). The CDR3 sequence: CASSSISDTQYF. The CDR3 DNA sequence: TGTGCCAGCAGCTCAATTTCAGATACGCAGTATTTT.

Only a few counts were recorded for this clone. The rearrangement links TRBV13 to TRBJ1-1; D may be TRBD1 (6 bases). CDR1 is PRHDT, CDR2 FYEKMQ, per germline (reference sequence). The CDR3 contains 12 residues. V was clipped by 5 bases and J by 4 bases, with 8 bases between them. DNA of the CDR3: TGTGCCAGCAGCGAAGGGGGCACTGAAGCTTTCTTT. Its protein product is CASSEGGTEAFF.

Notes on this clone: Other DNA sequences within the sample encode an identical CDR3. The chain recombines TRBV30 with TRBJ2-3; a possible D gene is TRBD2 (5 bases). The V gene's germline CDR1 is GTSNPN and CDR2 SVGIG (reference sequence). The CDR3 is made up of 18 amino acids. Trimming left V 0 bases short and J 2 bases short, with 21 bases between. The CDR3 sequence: CAWSVPLPATRNTDTQYF. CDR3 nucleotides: TGTGCCTGGAGTGTCCCGCTACCCGCTACTAGAAACACAGATACGCAGTATTTT.

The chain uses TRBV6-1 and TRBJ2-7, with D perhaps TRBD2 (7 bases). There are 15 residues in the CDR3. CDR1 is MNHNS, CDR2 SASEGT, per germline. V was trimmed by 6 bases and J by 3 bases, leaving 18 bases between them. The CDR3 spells CASSLEGGAGYEQYF. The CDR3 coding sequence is TGTGCCAGCAGCCTCGAGGGGGGGGCAGGCTACGAGCAGTACTTC.

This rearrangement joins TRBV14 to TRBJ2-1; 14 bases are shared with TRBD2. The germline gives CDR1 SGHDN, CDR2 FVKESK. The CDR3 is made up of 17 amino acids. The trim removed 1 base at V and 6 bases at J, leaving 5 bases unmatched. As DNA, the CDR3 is TGTGCCAGCAGCCAAGGGCCGGGACTAGCGGGAGCCAATGAGCAGTTCTTC. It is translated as CASSQGPGLAGANEQFF.

The CDR3 loop reads CASSLGQRDGETQYF. CDR3 coding DNA: TGCGCCAGCAGCTTGGGACAGCGGGACGGGGAGACCCAGTACTTC. The chain uses TRBV5-1 and TRBJ2-5; 7 bases line up with TRBD2. CDR1 is SGHRS and CDR2 is YFSETQ in the germline V gene. V lost 0 bases, J lost 5 bases, and 7 bases stayed unmatched. CDR3 length: 15 amino acids.

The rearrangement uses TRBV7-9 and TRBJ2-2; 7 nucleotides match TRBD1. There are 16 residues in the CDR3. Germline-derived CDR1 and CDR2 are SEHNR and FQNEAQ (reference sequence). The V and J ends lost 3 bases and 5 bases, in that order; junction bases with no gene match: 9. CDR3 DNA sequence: TGTGCCAGCAGCTTCATCAAAGGGGGCGTGACCGGGGAGCTGTTTTTT. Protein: CASSFIKGGVTGELFF. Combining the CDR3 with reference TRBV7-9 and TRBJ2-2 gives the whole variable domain DTGVSQNPRHKITKRGQNVTFRCDPISEHNRLYWYRQTLGQGPEFLTYFQNEAQLEKSRLLSDRFSAERPKGSFSTLEIQRTEQGDSAMYLCASSFIKGGVTGELFFGEGSRLTVL.

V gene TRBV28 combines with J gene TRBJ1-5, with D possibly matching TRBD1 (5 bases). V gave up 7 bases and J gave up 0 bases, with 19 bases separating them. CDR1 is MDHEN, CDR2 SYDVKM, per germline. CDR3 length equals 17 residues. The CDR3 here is CASTVGRQFYSNQPQHF. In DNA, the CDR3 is TGTGCCAGCACCGTAGGAAGACAGTTCTATAGCAATCAGCCCCAGCATTTT.

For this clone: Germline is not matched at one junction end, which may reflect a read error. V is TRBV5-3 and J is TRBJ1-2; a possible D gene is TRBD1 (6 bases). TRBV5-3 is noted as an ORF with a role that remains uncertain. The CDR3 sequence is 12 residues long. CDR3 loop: CASSFQGWGYTF. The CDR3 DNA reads TGTGCCAGCAGCTTTCAGGGGTGGGGCTACACCTTC.

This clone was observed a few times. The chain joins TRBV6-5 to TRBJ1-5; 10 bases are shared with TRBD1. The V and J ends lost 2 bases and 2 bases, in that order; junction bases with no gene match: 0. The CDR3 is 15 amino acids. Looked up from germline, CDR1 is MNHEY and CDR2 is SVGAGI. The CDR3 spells CASSYGTGGNQPQHF. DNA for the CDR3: TGTGCCAGCAGTTACGGGACAGGGGGCAATCAGCCCCAGCATTTT.

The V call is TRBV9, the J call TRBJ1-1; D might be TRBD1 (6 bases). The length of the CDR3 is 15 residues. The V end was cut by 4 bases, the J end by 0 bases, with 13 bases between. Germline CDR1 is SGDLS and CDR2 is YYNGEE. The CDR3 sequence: CASSTLTGMNTEAFF. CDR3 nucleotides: TGTGCCAGCAGCACCCTGACAGGCATGAACACTGAAGCTTTCTTT.